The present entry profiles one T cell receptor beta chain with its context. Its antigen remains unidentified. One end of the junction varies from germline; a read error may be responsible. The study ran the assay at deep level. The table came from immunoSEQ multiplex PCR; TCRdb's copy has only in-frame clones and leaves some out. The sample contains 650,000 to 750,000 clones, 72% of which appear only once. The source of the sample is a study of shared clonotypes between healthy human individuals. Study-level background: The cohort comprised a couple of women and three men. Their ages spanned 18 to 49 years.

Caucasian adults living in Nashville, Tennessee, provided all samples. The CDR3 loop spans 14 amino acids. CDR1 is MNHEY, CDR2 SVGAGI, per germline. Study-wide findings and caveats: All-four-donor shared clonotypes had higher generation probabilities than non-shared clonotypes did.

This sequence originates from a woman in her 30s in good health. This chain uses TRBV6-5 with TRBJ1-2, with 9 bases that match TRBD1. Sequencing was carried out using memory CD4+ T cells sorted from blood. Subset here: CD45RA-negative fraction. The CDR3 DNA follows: TGTGCCAACAGTGTCGGGACAGGGTCAAATGGCTACACCTTC. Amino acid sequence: CANSVGTGSNGYTF.